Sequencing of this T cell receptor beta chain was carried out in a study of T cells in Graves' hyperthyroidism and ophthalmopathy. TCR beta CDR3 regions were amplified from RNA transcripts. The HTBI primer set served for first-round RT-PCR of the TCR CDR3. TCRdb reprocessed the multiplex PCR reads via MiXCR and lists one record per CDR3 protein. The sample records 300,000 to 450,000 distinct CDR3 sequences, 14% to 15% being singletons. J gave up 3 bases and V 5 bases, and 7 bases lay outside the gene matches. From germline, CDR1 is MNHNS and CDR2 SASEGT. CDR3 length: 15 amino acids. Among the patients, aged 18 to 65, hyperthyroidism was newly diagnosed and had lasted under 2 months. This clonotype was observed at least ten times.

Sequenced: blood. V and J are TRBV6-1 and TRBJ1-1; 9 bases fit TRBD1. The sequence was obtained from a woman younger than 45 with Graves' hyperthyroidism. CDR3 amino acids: CASSYLGQGHTEAFF. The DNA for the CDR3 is TGTGCCAGCAGTTATCTGGGACAGGGACACACTGAAGCTTTCTTT.